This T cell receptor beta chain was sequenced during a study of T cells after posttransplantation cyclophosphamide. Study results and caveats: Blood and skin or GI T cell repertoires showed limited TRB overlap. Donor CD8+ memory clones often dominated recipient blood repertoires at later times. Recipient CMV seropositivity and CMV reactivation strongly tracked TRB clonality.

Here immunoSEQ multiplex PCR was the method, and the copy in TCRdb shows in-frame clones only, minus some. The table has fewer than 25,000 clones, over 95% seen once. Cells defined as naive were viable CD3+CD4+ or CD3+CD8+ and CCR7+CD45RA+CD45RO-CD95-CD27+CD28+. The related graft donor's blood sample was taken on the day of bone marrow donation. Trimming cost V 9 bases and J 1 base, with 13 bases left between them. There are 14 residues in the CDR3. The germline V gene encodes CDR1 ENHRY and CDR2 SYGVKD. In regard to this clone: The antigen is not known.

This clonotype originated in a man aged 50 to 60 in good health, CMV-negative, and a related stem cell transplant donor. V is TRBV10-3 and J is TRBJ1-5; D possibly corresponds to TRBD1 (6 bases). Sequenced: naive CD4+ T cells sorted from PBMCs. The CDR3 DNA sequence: TGTGCCATGGGGGCTGGGTTCAGCAATCAGCCCCAGCATTTT. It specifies CAMGAGFSNQPQHF.